This T cell receptor (beta chain) was recovered during a study of T cell changes during pregnancy in multiple sclerosis. Using immunoSEQ multiplex PCR, the repertoire was profiled, and TCRdb retains in-frame clones only, with some absent. The sample holds under 150,000 clones, 90% to 98% seen once. The CDR3 sequence is 16 residues long. Germline CDR1 and CDR2: SGHRS and YFSETQ. The V gene end was trimmed by 5 bases and the J gene end by 3 bases; junction bases not matched to a gene: 7. The gene calls are TRBV5-1 and TRBJ2-7; 14 nucleotides match TRBD2. The clonotype originates from a female donor with multiple sclerosis, enrolled in a pregnancy study. The sample consisted of peripheral blood, taken after pregnancy. The CDR3 reads CASSRGLAGGFYEQYF. CDR3 DNA sequence: TGCGCCAGCAGTCGTGGACTAGCGGGAGGATTCTACGAGCAGTACTTC.